The TCR beta chain described here comes from a study of T cell changes during pregnancy in multiple sclerosis. The V and J ends lost 2 bases and 8 bases, in that order; junction bases with no gene match: 15. CDR3 size: 18 residues. Germline lookup yields CDR1 KGHSH and CDR2 LQKENI. TCRdb's copy holds only in-frame clones and misses some; the assay was immunoSEQ multiplex PCR. The sample contains 85,000 to 95,000 clones, roughly 91% of which appear only once. The genes are TRBV18 and TRBJ1-6; 7 bases are shared with TRBD1. The receptor's source is a female donor in good health, enrolled as a control in a pregnancy study. The source material was peripheral blood, sampled after pregnancy. The CDR3 reads CASSPRRQGIERDSPLHF. The CDR3 nucleotides read TGTGCCAGCTCACCAAGGAGACAGGGTATCGAAAGGGATTCACCCCTCCACTTT.